The sequence of this T cell receptor beta chain was determined in a study of human T cells and chemical hapten exposure. Overall study context: An area of 2 cm by approximately 2 cm on upper inner arm skin received 2% DPC for sensitization. The study enrolled mostly female patients with alopecia areata, totalis or universalis. The study traced per-sample TCR yield variation mainly to small differences in pooled library volumes.

Time point reported: patch test 2, 6 weeks after DPC sensitization. Treatment indicated: therapeutic diphenylcyclopropenone sensitization with weekly scalp DPC. Unseparated into fractions, whole blood served as the source from which total RNA was extracted. On this clonotype: The junction departs from germline at one end; a sequencing error may be responsible.

Each CDR3 protein is one row after TCRdb ran MiXCR on the RACE reads. The sample lists 73,000 or so distinct CDR3 sequences; about 8.5% were seen once. CDR1 is SGHTA and CDR2 is FQGTGA in the germline V gene. The CDR3 is made up of 12 amino acids. The source of this sequence is a woman between 45 and 65 years old with alopecia areata. Some clones in this sample may be carry-over from other donors' samples. This chain joins TRBV7-3 and TRBJ2-1; a possible D gene is TRBD1 (5 bases). Here the sequenced sample was whole blood, taken in connection with sensitization to the hapten diphenylcyclopropenone (DPC). This chain's CDR3 is CASGLGADEQFF. CDR3 coding DNA: TGTGCCAGCGGCTTAGGGGCGGATGAGCAGTTCTTC.